Following are 18 T cell receptor beta chains from one sample sequenced in a study of prognosis after radiotherapy for stage I lung cancer. Amplification of TCR beta CDR3 from genomic DNA used two-round multiplex PCR. Round one of PCR was performed, and it used primers specific to each TRBV and TRBJ gene. TCRdb itself ran the multiplex PCR reads through MiXCR, one entry per CDR3 protein. The table records some 36,000 distinct CDR3 sequences, approximately 25% of them present only once. This specimen was PBMCs, taken before or after stereotactic body radiation therapy (not recorded which). The origin of the receptors is a donor at least 50 years old with non-small cell lung cancer.

This clonotype was observed many times. This sequence joins TRBV2 and TRBJ1-2, with D possibly TRBD1 on 6 matching bases. Per germline, CDR1 SNHLY and CDR2 FYNNEI. This CDR3 region has 13 residues. V dropped 8 bases and J dropped 6 bases, with 16 bases sitting between them. CDR3 sequence (DNA): TGTGCCAGCCGAGTACAGGGCCCCCATGGCTACACCTTC. This translates into CASRVQGPHGYTF.

In regard to this clonotype: This may be a read error, as it is one base from a much larger clone. The chain links TRBV9 to TRBJ2-1, with TRBD1 matching 9 bases. The germline V gene encodes CDR1 SGDLS and CDR2 YYNGEE. This CDR3 is 16 amino acids long. The CDR3 sequence: CASSDSVGQGYNERFF. The CDR3 DNA sequence: TGTGCCAGCAGCGACTCAGTGGGACAGGGTTACAATGAGCGGTTCTTC.

This clonotype came up many times. The J gene is TRBJ1-3, the V gene TRBV30, with 10 bases matching TRBD1. With V trimmed by 3 bases and J by 0 bases, 2 bases remained unmatched. The CDR3 contains 15 residues. Germline V CDR1 and CDR2: GTSNPN, SVGIG (reference sequence). The CDR3 protein is CAWRRDRGSGNTIYF. The CDR3, as DNA: TGTGCCTGGAGAAGGGACAGGGGCTCTGGAAACACCATATATTTT.

This clonotype was detected many times. The V call is TRBV11-1, the J call TRBJ2-7, with 7 bases aligning to TRBD1. CDR3 length: 15 residues. V trimming: 0 bases; J trimming: 4 bases; junction bases outside the gene matches: 6. Germline V lookup: CDR1 SGHAT, CDR2 FQDESV (reference sequence). CDR3 nucleotide sequence: TGTGCCAGCAGCTTAGCGGGGACAGTCATTTACGAGCAGTACTTC. It is translated as CASSLAGTVIYEQYF.

Ten or more counts support this clonotype. The chain uses TRBV11-2 and TRBJ2-1, with a possible D match to TRBD1 (5 bases). The germline V gene has CDR1 SGHAT and CDR2 FQNNGV. The CDR3 extends over 13 amino acids. V was cut by 5 bases and J by 7 bases, with 12 bases left in between. For the CDR3, the DNA is TGTGCCAGCAGCCAAAGTCGACAGAATGAGCAGTTCTTC. As protein: CASSQSRQNEQFF.

Within the sample, this clonotype is medium-sized. The rearrangement uses TRBV6-5 and TRBJ2-3, with TRBD2 as a possible D gene (5 bases). This CDR3 has 15 amino acids. Trimming removed 4 bases from V and 2 bases from J, with 13 bases in between. Germline V gene sequence: CDR1 MNHEY, CDR2 SVGAGI. DNA of the CDR3: TGTGCCAGCAGTTCCTCTAGCTCCCCCACAGATACGCAGTATTTT. Protein sequence: CASSSSSSPTDTQYF.

This clonotype was counted ten times or more. The CDR3 DNA sequence: TGTGCCAGCAGCCACGAAATTAAGAAATACTTC. The encoded protein is CASSHEIKKYF. This chain links TRBV6-1 with TRBJ2-7, with D hard to call. Trimming removed 6 bases at V and 13 bases at J, with 16 bases between. Germline lookup yields CDR1 MNHNS and CDR2 SASEGT. The CDR3 consists of 11 residues.

This clonotype was detected a few times. A much larger clone differs from this one at a single base, so this may be a read error. The V gene is TRBV2, the J gene TRBJ1-1; TRBD1 might be the D (5 bases). The germline V and J ends were trimmed by 2 bases and 4 bases, with 17 bases remaining between them. Germline CDR1 reads SNHLY; CDR2 reads FYNNEI. The CDR3 spans 16 residues. The CDR3 reads CASSEPVIREATEAFF. DNA for the CDR3: TGTGCCAGCAGTGAACCGGTCATCAGGGAGGCCACTGAAGCTTTCTTT.

This clonotype was observed many times. V and J are TRBV5-1 and TRBJ2-5, with 12 bases lining up with TRBD2. Trimming removed 0 bases from V and 5 bases from J; junction bases left unmatched: 11. CDR3 length equals 18 residues. CDR1 is SGHRS and CDR2 is YFSETQ in the germline V gene. CDR3 nucleotide sequence: TGCGCCAGCAGCTTGGCCCTTAGGACTAGCGGGAATCCCGAGACCCAGTACTTC. This translates into CASSLALRTSGNPETQYF.

Concerning this clonotype: A clone one base away is much larger, so this may be a read error. The chain carries TRBV27 and TRBJ2-4; 9 nucleotides align to TRBD1. Per the germline V gene, CDR1 is MNHEY and CDR2 is SMNVEV (reference sequence). The CDR3 loop spans 14 amino acids. Trimming at V came to 8 bases and at J to 6 bases, leaving 8 bases not matched to a gene. CDR3 coding DNA: TGTGCCAGCTCTAATTGGGACAGGGCAAACATTCAGTACTTC. This sequence encodes CASSNWDRANIQYF.

The gene calls are TRBV6-1 and TRBJ2-7, with TRBD2 identical over 12 bases. CDR3 size: 17 residues. With 8 bases clipped from V and 0 bases from J, the junction kept 11 bases outside the gene matches. The germline gives CDR1 MNHNS, CDR2 SASEGT. CDR3 in amino acids: CASQGGLAGSVSYEQYF. The CDR3 region has the DNA TGTGCCAGCCAGGGAGGACTAGCGGGGTCAGTCTCCTACGAGCAGTACTTC.

This clonotype has ten or more counts. V and J are TRBV6-1 and TRBJ1-5; no definite D call. The CDR3 contains 12 residues. Germline V lookup: CDR1 MNHNS, CDR2 SASEGT. V was shortened by 11 bases and J by 3 bases, with 11 bases between the two germline ends. The CDR3 protein is CASRGINQPQHF. The CDR3 DNA reads as TGTGCCTCCCGGGGTATCAATCAGCCCCAGCATTTT.

This clonotype was seen repeatedly, ten times or more. The chain couples TRBV5-1 to TRBJ2-5, with D uncertain. Germline V lookup: CDR1 SGHRS, CDR2 YFSETQ. V shed 1 base and J shed 2 bases, with 6 bases lying between them. The CDR3 has 13 residues. The chain's CDR3 is CASSLKPQETQYF. The CDR3 bases are TGCGCCAGCAGCTTGAAACCTCAAGAGACCCAGTACTTC. The whole variable domain, remainder taken from reference TRBV5-1 and TRBJ2-5, is KAGVTQTPRYLIKTRGQQVTLSCSPISGHRSVSWYQQTPGQGLQFLFEYFSETQRNKGNFPGRFSGRQFSNSRSEMNVSTLELGDSALYLCASSLKPQETQYFGPGTRLLVL.

The sample holds a few counts of this clonotype. With only one base between it and a far larger clone, this is likely a read error. The chain has TRBV6-2 or TRBV6-3 and TRBJ2-7, with 7 bases matching TRBD2. The CDR3 consists of 13 residues. V gave up 8 bases and J gave up 4 bases; unmatched junction bases: 8. Germline loops: CDR1 MNHEY, CDR2 SVGEGT. CDR3 coding DNA: TGTGCCAGCGGATCGACGGGACTATACGAGCAGTACTTC. Amino acid sequence: CASGSTGLYEQYF.

Points on this clonotype: Possible read error: a much larger clone is one base away. This CDR3 is missing its conserved last phenylalanine or tryptophan, likely due to a read error. CDR3 protein: CASSPGGARTEAFL. CDR3 nucleotides: TGTGCCAGCAGCCCCGGGGGGGCGCGGACTGAAGCTTTCCTT. The chain combines TRBV9 with TRBJ1-1; D is possibly TRBD1 (6 bases). V lost 4 bases and J 5 bases, leaving 15 bases between the germline ends. CDR1 SGDLS and CDR2 YYNGEE come from the germline V gene. The CDR3 spans 14 residues.

This clonotype has ten or more counts. V usage is TRBV5-5 and J usage is TRBJ2-2; D remains unclear. The CDR3 runs to 16 residues. V lost 2 bases to trimming and J lost 5 bases, with 16 bases between them. The germline V gene has CDR1 SGHKS and CDR2 YYEKEE (reference sequence). The CDR3 loop is CASSFSTVVGTGELFF. The DNA for the CDR3 is TGTGCCAGCAGCTTCTCAACAGTCGTCGGGACCGGGGAGCTGTTTTTT.

This clonotype was detected ten times or more. The chain links TRBV19 to TRBJ2-7; 8 bases match TRBD2. V gave up 3 bases and J gave up 5 bases; unmatched junction bases: 9. This CDR3 is 15 amino acids long. In germline, CDR1 is LNHDA, CDR2 SQIVND (reference sequence). In DNA form, the CDR3 reads TGTGCCAGTAGTATGAGAGCGGGAGTCACCAACGAGCAGTACTTC. Protein sequence: CASSMRAGVTNEQYF.

This clonotype was seen just once. The chain carries TRBV6-2 or TRBV6-3 and TRBJ2-1; D remains ambiguous. The V end lost 2 bases, the J end lost 8 bases, and 7 bases lay between the germline ends. Germline loops: CDR1 MNHEY, CDR2 SVGEGT. This CDR3 comprises 12 residues. In DNA form, the CDR3 reads TGTGCCAGCAGTTACATGGTGGATGAGCAGTTCTTC. Translated: CASSYMVDEQFF.